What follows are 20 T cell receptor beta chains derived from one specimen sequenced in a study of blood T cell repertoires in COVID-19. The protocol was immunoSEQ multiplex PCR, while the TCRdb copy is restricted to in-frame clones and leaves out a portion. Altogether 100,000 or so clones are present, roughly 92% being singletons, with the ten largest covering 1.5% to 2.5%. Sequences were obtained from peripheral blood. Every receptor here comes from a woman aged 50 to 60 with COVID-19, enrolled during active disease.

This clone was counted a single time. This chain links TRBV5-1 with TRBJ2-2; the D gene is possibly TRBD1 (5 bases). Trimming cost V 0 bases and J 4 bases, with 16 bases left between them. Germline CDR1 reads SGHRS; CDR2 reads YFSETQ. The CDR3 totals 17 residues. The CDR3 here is CASSLAGAPRGTGELFF. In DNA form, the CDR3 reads TGCGCCAGCAGCTTGGCTGGCGCCCCAAGGGGCACCGGGGAGCTGTTTTTT.

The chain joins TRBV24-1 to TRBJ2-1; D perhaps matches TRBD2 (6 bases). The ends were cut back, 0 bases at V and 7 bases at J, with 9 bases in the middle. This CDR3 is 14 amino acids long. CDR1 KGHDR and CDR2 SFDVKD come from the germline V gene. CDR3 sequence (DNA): TGTGCCACCAGTGATTTGGGGACTCATAATGAGCAGTTCTTC. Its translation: CATSDLGTHNEQFF.

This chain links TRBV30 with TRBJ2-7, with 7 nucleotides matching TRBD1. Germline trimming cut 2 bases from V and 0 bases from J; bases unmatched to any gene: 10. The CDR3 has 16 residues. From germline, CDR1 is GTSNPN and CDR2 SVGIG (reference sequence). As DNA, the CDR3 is TGTGCCTGGAGTCACCCAGGACAGGACTTCTCCTACGAGCAGTACTTC. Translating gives CAWSHPGQDFSYEQYF.

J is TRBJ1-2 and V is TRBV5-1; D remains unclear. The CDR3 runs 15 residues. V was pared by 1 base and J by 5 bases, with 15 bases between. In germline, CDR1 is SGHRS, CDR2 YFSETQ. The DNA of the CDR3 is TGCGCCAGCAGCTTGCAAGGTTCACAGCCATATGGCTACACCTTC. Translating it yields CASSLQGSQPYGYTF.

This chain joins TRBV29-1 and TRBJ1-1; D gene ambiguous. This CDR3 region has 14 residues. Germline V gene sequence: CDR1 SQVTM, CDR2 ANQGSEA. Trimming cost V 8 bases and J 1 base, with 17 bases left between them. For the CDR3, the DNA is TGCAGCCATCGTAATCGGCAGGCGAACACTGAAGCTTTCTTT. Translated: CSHRNRQANTEAFF.

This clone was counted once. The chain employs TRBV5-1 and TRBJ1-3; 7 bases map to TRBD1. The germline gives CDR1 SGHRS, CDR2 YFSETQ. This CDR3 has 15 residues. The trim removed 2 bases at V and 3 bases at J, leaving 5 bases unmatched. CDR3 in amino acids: CASSLQGIDGNTIYF. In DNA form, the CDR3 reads TGCGCCAGCAGCTTACAGGGGATAGATGGAAACACCATATATTTT. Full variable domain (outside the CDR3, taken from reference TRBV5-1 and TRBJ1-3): KAGVTQTPRYLIKTRGQQVTLSCSPISGHRSVSWYQQTPGQGLQFLFEYFSETQRNKGNFPGRFSGRQFSNSRSEMNVSTLELGDSALYLCASSLQGIDGNTIYFGEGSWLTVV.

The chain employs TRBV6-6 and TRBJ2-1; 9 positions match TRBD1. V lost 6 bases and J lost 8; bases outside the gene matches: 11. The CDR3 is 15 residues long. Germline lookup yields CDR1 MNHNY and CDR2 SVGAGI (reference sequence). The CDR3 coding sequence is TGTGCCAGCAGCTTGGGACAGGGAGGGATCGATGAGCAGTTCTTC. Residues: CASSLGQGGIDEQFF.

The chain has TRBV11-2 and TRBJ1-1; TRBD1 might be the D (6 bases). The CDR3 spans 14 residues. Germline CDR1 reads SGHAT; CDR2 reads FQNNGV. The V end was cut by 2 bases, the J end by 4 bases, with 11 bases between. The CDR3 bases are TGTGCCAGCAGCTTAAGACAGGTGTCCACTGAAGCTTTCTTT. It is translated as CASSLRQVSTEAFF.

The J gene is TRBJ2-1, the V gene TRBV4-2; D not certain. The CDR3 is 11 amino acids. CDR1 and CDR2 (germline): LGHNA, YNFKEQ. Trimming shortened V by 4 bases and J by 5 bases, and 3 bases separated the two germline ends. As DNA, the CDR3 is TGTGCCAGCAGCCTAAACAATGAGCAGTTCTTC. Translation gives CASSLNNEQFF.

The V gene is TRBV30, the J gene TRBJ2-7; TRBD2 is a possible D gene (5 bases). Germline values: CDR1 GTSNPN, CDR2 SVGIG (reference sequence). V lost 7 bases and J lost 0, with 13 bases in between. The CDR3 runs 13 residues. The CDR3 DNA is TGTGCCTACACAGAGGGTAGCTCCTACGAGCAGTACTTC. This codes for CAYTEGSSYEQYF.

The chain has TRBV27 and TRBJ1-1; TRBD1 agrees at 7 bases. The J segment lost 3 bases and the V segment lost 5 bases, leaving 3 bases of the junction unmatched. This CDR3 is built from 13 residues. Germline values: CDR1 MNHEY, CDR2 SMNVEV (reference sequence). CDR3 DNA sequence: TGTGCCAGCAGTCCCAGGGGGGACACTGAAGCTTTCTTT. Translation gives CASSPRGDTEAFF.

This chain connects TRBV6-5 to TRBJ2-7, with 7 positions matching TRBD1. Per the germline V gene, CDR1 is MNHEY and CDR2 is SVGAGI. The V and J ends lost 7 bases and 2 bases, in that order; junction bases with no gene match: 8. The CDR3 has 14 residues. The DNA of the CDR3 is TGTGCCAGCAAAGACCGACAGGGAGCCTACGAGCAGTACGTC. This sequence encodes CASKDRQGAYEQYV.

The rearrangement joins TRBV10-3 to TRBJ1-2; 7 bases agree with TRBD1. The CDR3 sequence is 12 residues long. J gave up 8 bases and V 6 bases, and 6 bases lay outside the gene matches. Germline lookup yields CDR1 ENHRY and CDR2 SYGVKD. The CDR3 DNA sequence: TGTGCCATCAGCGACAGGGCTCTCGGCTACACCTTC. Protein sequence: CAISDRALGYTF.

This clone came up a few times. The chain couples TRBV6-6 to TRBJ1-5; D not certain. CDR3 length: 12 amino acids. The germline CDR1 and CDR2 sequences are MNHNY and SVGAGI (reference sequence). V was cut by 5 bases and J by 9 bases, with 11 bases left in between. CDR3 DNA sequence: TGTGCCAGCAGTCCCTCTGTCGGGCCCCAGCATTTT. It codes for CASSPSVGPQHF.

Here the CDR3 DNA reads TGTGCCAGTAGTATAGAGTCGGACAGCAATAATTCACCCCTCCACTTT. Translated, it gives CASSIESDSNNSPLHF. The chain carries TRBV19 and TRBJ1-6; perhaps TRBD1 as D (6 bases). Germline CDR1 and CDR2: LNHDA and SQIVND (reference sequence). V was cut by 0 bases and J by 5 bases, with 11 bases left in between. The CDR3 is 16 residues long.

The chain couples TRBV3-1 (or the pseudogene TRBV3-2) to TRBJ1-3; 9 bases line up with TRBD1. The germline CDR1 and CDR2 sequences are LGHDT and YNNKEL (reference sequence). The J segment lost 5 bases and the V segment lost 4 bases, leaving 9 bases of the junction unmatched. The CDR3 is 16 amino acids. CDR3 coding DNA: TGTGCCAGCAGCCGTTCGACAGGGGGACCTAGAAACACCATATATTTT. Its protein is CASSRSTGGPRNTIYF.

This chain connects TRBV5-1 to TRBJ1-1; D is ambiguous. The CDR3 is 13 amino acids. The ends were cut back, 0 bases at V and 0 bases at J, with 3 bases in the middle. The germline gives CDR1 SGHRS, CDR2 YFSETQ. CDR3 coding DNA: TGCGCCAGCAGCTTGGGAGTGAACACTGAAGCTTTCTTT. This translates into CASSLGVNTEAFF.

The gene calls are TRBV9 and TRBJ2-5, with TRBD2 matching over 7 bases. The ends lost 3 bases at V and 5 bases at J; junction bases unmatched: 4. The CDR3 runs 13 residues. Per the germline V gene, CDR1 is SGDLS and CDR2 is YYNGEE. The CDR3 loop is CASSGGLRETQYF. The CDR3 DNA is TGTGCCAGCAGCGGGGGACTACGTGAGACCCAGTACTTC.

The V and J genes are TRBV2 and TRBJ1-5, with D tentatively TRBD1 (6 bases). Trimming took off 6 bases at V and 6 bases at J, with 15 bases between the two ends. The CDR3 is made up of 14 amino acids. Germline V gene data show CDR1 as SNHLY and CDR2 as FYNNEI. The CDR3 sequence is CASSLSGGPQPQHF. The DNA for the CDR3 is TGTGCCAGCAGCCTATCGGGGGGGCCTCAGCCCCAGCATTTT.

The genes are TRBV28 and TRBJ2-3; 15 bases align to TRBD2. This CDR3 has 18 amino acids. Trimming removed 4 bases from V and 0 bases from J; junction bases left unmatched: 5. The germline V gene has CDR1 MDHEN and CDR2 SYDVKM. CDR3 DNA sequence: TGTGCCAGCAGTTCGGGACTAGCGGGGGGCTCTAGCACAGATACGCAGTATTTT. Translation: CASSSGLAGGSSTDTQYF.